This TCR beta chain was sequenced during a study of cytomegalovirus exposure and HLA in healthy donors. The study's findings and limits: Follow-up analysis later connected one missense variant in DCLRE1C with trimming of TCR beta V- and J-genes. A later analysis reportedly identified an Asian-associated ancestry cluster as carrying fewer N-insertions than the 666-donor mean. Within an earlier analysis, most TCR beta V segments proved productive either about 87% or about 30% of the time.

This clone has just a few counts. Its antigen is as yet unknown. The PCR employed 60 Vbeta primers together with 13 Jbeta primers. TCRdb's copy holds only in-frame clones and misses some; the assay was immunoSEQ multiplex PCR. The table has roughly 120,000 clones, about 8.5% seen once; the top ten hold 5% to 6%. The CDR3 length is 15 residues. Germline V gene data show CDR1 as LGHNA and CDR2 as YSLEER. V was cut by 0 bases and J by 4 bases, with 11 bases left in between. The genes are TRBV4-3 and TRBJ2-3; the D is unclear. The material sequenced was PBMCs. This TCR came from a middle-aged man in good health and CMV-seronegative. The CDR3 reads CASSQDPAEADTQYF. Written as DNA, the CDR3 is TGCGCCAGCAGCCAAGATCCCGCAGAGGCAGATACGCAGTATTTT.